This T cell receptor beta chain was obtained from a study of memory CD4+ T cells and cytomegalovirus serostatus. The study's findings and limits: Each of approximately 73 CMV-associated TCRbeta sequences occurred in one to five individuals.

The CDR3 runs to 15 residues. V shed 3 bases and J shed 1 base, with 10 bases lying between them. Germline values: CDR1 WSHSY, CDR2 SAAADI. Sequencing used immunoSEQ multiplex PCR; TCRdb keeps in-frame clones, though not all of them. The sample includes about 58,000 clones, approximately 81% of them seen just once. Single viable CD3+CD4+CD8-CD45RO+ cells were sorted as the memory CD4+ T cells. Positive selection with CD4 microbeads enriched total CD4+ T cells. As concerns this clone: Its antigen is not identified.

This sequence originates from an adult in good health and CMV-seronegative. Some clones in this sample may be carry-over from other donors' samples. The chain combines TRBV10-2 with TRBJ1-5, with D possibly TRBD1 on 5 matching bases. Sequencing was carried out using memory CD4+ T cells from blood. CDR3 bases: TGCGCCAGCAGTGACTTCCAGGGAAGCAATCAGCCCCAGCATTTT. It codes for CASSDFQGSNQPQHF.